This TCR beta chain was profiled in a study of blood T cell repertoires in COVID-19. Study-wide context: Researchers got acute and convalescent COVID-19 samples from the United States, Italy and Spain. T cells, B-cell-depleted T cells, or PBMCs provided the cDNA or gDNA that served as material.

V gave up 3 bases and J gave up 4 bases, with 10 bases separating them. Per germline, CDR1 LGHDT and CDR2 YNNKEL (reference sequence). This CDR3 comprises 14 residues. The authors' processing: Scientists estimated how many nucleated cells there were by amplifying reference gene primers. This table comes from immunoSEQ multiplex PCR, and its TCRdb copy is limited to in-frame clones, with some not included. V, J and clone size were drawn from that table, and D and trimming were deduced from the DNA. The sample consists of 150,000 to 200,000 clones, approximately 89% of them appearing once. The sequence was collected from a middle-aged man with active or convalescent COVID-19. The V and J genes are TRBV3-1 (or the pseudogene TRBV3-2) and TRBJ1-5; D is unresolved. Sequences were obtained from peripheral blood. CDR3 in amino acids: CASSQEGGNQPQHF. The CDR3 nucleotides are TGTGCCAGCAGCCAGGAGGGAGGGAATCAGCCCCAGCATTTT.